The entry below describes one TCR beta chain. What it recognizes is unknown. As defined, naive CD8 cells were CD45RO-negative and positively selected for CCR7, with terminally differentiated effector memory CD45RA+ cells excluded. These data belong to a study of shared clonotypes between healthy human individuals. For the study at large: The composition of the donors was a couple of women and a few men aged 18 to 49.

The assay was run at deep level. Profiling relied on immunoSEQ multiplex PCR, and the TCRdb table lists in-frame clones only, not all of them. This table holds millions of clones, about 93% found once. Regarding the study as a whole: For naive CD4 cells, approximately 5% of clonotypes were shared across a few donors.

The source of this sequence is a man in his late teens or twenties in good health. Some clones in this sample may be carry-over from other donors' samples. Sequenced: naive CD8+ T cells from PBMCs.

The DNA for the CDR3 is TGTGCCAGCAGCCAAGGACTACATAGCTCCTACAATGAGCAGTTCTTC. As protein: CASSQGLHSSYNEQFF. The chain uses TRBV5-4 and TRBJ2-1; D possibly corresponds to TRBD2 (6 bases). Germline CDR1 is SGHNT and CDR2 is YYREEE (reference sequence). The CDR3 length is 16 residues. V lost 4 bases, J lost 0 bases, and 14 bases lay in between.